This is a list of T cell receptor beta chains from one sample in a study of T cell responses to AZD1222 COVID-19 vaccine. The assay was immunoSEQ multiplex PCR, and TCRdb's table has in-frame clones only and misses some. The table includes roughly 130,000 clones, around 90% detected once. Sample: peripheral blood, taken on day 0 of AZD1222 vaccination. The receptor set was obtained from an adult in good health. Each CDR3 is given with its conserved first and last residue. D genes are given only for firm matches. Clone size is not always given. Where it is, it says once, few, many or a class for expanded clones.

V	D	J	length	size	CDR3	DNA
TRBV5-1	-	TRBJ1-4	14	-	CASSLSPTNEKLFF	TGCGCCAGCAGCCTTTCACCAACTAATGAAAAACTGTTTTTT
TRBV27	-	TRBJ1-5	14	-	CASSLRQGLQPQHF	TGTGCCAGCAGTTTGCGCCAGGGTCTTCAGCCCCAGCATTTT
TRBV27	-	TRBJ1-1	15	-	CASSLNLGRNTEAFF	TGTGCCAGCAGTTTAAATCTAGGACGGAACACTGAAGCTTTCTTT
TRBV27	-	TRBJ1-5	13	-	CASSWRAGQPQHF	TGTGCCAGCAGTTGGAGGGCAGGACAGCCCCAGCATTTT
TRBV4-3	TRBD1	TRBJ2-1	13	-	CASSQGRDRSQFF	TGCGCCAGCAGCCAAGGTCGGGACAGATCCCAGTTCTTC
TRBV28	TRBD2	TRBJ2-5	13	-	CASSSVAGETQYF	TGTGCCAGCAGTTCCGTAGCGGGAGAGACCCAGTACTTC
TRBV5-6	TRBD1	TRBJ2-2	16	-	CASSLPGTGDTGELFF	TGTGCCAGCAGCTTGCCGGGGACAGGGGACACCGGGGAGCTGTTTTTT
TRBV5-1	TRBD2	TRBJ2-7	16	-	CASSLALAGATYEQYF	TGCGCCAGCAGCTTGGCCCTAGCGGGGGCAACCTACGAGCAGTACTTC
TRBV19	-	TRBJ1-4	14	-	CASSKTATNEKLFF	TGTGCCAGTAGTAAGACAGCAACTAATGAAAAACTGTTTTTT
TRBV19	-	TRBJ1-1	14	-	CASSRGALNTEAFF	TGTGCCAGTAGTAGAGGGGCGTTGAACACTGAAGCTTTCTTT
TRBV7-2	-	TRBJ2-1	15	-	CASSFYEQTYNEQFF	TGTGCCAGCAGCTTTTATGAGCAAACCTACAATGAGCAGTTCTTC
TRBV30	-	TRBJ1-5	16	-	CAWSARTGYRNQPQHF	TGTGCCTGGAGTGCCCGAACAGGGTACCGCAATCAGCCCCAGCATTTT
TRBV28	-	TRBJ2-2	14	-	CASCELSNTGELFF	TGTGCCAGCTGCGAACTTTCGAACACCGGGGAGCTGTTTTTT
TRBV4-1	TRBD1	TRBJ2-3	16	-	CASSQTGTGSTDTQYF	TGCGCCAGCAGCCAAACCGGGACAGGGAGCACAGATACGCAGTATTTT
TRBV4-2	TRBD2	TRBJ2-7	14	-	CASSPSASGYEQYF	TGTGCCAGCAGCCCCAGTGCTAGCGGCTACGAGCAGTACTTC
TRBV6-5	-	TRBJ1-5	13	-	CAGGKRGNQPQHF	TGTGCCGGGGGTAAGAGGGGGAATCAGCCCCAGCATTTT
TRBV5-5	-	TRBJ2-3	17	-	CASSLVSGWGSTDTQYF	TGTGCCAGCAGCTTGGTATCAGGGTGGGGTAGCACAGATACGCAGTATTTT
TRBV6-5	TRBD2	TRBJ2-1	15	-	CASSYGTSGSKEQFF	TGTGCCAGCAGTTACGGGACTAGCGGGAGTAAGGAGCAGTTCTTC
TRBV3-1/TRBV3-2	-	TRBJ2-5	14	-	CASSQIQGKETQYF	TGTGCCAGCAGCCAGATCCAGGGGAAAGAGACCCAGTACTTC
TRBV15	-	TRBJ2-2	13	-	CATSRGFSGELFF	TGTGCCACCAGCAGAGGGTTCTCCGGGGAGCTGTTTTTT
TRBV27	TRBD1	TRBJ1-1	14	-	CASSFGTAGTEAFF	TGTGCCAGCAGTTTTGGGACAGCCGGGACTGAAGCTTTCTTT
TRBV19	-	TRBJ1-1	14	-	CASRRRGMNTEAFF	TGTGCCAGTAGGCGCAGGGGAATGAACACTGAAGCTTTCTTT
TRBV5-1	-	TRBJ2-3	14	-	CASNSPSAADTQYF	TGCGCCAGCAACTCCCCCTCGGCTGCAGATACGCAGTATTTT
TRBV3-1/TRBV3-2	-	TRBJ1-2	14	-	CASSPPGKGYGYTF	TGTGCCAGCAGCCCTCCGGGGAAGGGCTATGGCTACACCTTC
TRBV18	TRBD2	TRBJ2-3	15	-	CASSMLAGTTDTQYF	TGTGCCAGCTCAATGCTAGCGGGAACAACAGATACGCAGTATTTT
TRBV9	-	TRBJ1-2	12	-	CASSGSRAGYTF	TGTGCCAGCAGCGGGTCAAGGGCTGGCTACACCTTC
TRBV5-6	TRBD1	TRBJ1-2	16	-	CASSLISPGGDYGYTF	TGTGCCAGCAGCTTGATTTCTCCAGGGGGCGACTATGGCTACACCTTC
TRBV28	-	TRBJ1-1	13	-	CASRGEYGTEAFF	TGTGCCAGCAGAGGGGAGTACGGCACTGAAGCTTTCTTT
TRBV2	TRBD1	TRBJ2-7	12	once	CAISDRVDEQYF	TGTGCCATCTCGGACAGGGTAGACGAGCAGTACTTC
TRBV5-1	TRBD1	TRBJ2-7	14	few	CASSFGQGELEQYF	TGCGCCAGCAGCTTTGGACAGGGGGAGCTCGAGCAGTACTTC
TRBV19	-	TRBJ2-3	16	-	CASSGWRGLSTDTQYF	TGTGCCAGTAGTGGTTGGCGGGGACTTAGCACAGATACGCAGTATTTT
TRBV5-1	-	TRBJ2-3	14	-	CASSLAGGTDTQYF	TGCGCCAGCAGCTTGGCTGGGGGCACAGATACGCAGTATTTT
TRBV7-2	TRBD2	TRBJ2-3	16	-	CASSLVLTSTTDTQYF	TGTGCCAGCAGCTTAGTCCTGACTAGCACCACAGATACGCAGTATTTT
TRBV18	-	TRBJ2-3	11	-	CASSQGDTQYF	TGTGCCAGCTCACAGGGGGATACGCAGTATTTT
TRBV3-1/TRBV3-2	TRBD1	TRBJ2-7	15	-	CASSPSGTGLDEQYF	TGTGCCAGCAGCCCCAGCGGGACAGGGTTGGACGAGCAGTACTTC
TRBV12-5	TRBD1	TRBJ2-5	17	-	CASGFLLPGQGAETQYF	TGTGCTAGTGGGTTCCTACTACCGGGACAGGGGGCAGAGACCCAGTACTTC
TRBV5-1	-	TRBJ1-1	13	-	CASSSTGDTEAFF	TGCGCCAGCAGCTCTACAGGAGACACTGAAGCTTTCTTT
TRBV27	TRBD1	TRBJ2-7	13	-	CASSLSDRGEQYF	TGTGCCAGCAGTTTATCTGACAGGGGCGAGCAGTACTTC
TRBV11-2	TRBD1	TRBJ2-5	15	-	CASSQSGTGYETQYF	TGTGCCAGCAGCCAATCCGGGACAGGGTACGAGACCCAGTACTTC
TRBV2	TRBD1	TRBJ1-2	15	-	CASSEAVGTGSSYTF	TGTGCCAGCAGTGAAGCGGTAGGGACAGGGTCGAGCTACACCTTC
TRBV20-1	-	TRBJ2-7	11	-	CSAGGNYEQYF	TGCAGTGCTGGGGGGAACTACGAGCAGTACTTC
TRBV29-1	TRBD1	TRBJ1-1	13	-	CSRTGRWGTEAFF	TGCAGTCGGACAGGGAGGTGGGGGACTGAAGCTTTCTTT
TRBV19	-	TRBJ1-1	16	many	CASRWGGGHMNTEAFF	TGTGCCAGCAGATGGGGGGGTGGACACATGAACACTGAAGCTTTCTTT
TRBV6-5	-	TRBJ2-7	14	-	CASSPLGGSYEQYF	TGTGCCAGCAGCCCCCTTGGGGGTTCCTACGAGCAGTACTTC
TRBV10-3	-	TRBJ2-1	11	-	CAISESRAEFF	TGTGCCATCAGTGAGTCCCGGGCGGAGTTCTTC
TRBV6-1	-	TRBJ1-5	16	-	CASSDRPGRVNQPQHF	TGTGCCAGCAGTGATCGTCCGGGACGGGTCAATCAGCCCCAGCATTTT
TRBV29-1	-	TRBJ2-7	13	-	CSVEAGLVSEQYF	TGCAGCGTTGAGGCAGGGCTGGTGAGTGAGCAGTACTTC
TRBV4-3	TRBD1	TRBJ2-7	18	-	CASSQTLTGGHRTYEQYF	TGCGCCAGCAGCCAGACCCTGACAGGGGGGCACCGGACCTACGAGCAGTACTTC
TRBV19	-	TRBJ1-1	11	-	CASTPGGEAFF	TGTGCCAGTACTCCGGGAGGCGAAGCTTTCTTT
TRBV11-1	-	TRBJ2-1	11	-	CASSFGSKQFF	TGTGCCAGCAGCTTTGGATCCAAGCAGTTCTTC
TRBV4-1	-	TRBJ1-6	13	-	CASSPGLTSPLHF	TGCGCCAGCAGCCCCGGCTTGACTTCACCCCTCCACTTT
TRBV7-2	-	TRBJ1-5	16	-	CASSRFAGGINQPQHF	TGTGCCAGCAGCCGCTTCGCGGGGGGAATTAATCAGCCCCAGCATTTT
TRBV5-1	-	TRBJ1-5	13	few	CASSLAMGQPQHF	TGCGCCAGCAGCTTGGCCATGGGCCAGCCCCAGCATTTT
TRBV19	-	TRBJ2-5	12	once	CAIRTVAETQYF	TGTGCCATAAGGACCGTTGCGGAGACCCAGTACTTC
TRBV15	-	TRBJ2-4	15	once	CATSRDQQGSDIQYF	TGTGCCACCAGCAGAGATCAACAGGGTAGCGACATTCAGTACTTC